Each of the 15 T cell receptor beta chains below was sequenced from the same sample in a study of blood T cell repertoires in COVID-19. Assay: immunoSEQ multiplex PCR; the TCRdb copy retains only in-frame clones and omits some. The sample carries 200,000 to 250,000 clones, roughly 85% recorded once. Sequenced sample: peripheral blood. The receptors shown here come from a man in his forties or fifties with COVID-19, enrolled during active disease.

There are many counts of this clone. The chain uses TRBV4-1 and TRBJ2-5, with 11 bases that match TRBD2. The J segment lost 2 bases and the V segment lost 4 bases, leaving 12 bases of the junction unmatched. CDR3 length equals 18 residues. Looked up from germline, CDR1 is MGHRA and CDR2 is YSYEKL. The CDR3 here is CASSPQGGTSGKQETQYF. The CDR3 DNA reads as TGCGCCAGCAGCCCCCAAGGGGGGACTAGCGGAAAACAAGAGACCCAGTACTTC.

The rearrangement links TRBV6-6 to TRBJ1-1; 7 bases match TRBD1. This CDR3 is built from 13 residues. Germline assignment: CDR1 MNHNY and CDR2 SVGAGI (reference sequence). J gave up 1 base and V 6 bases, and 2 bases lay outside the gene matches. This CDR3 is CASRTGANTEAFF. For the CDR3, the DNA is TGTGCCAGCAGAACAGGGGCGAACACTGAAGCTTTCTTT.

Note on this clone: Other nucleotide sequences from this sample produce the same CDR3. This rearrangement joins TRBV18 to TRBJ2-7; a weak D match, TRBD1 (7 bases). The V gene lost 3 bases and the J gene lost 4 bases, with 13 bases spanning the gap. Germline CDR1 reads KGHSH; CDR2 reads LQKENI. The CDR3 is 14 residues long. The CDR3 sequence is CASSPSTGRYEQYF. The DNA of the CDR3 is TGTGCCAGCTCACCGTCGACAGGGAGGTACGAGCAGTACTTC.

This rearrangement joins TRBV19 to TRBJ1-5; tentative D call: TRBD1 (5 bases). CDR1 is LNHDA, CDR2 SQIVND, per germline (reference sequence). The V and J ends lost 6 bases and 4 bases respectively, with 13 bases between them. The CDR3 is made up of 14 amino acids. CDR3 sequence: CASSRGGRNQPQHF. The CDR3 region has the DNA TGTGCCAGTAGCCGGGGGGGTAGGAATCAGCCCCAGCATTTT.

The chain couples TRBV4-1 to TRBJ2-7, with TRBD2 matching 14 bases. V was pared by 3 bases and J by 0 bases, with 16 bases of the junction left unmatched. Germline V gene sequence: CDR1 MGHRA, CDR2 YSYEKL. The CDR3 extends over 21 amino acids. The CDR3 protein is CASSHPSGLAGENFISYEQYF. CDR3 nucleotides: TGCGCCAGCAGCCACCCATCGGGACTAGCGGGGGAGAACTTCATCTCCTACGAGCAGTACTTC.

The chain employs TRBV29-1 and TRBJ1-2, with 7 bases identical to TRBD1. V was clipped by 5 bases and J by 3 bases; unmatched bases: 9. Germline V CDR1 and CDR2: SQVTM, ANQGSEA. The CDR3 sequence is 14 residues long. The CDR3 spells CSVKKGTEDYGYTF. CDR3 DNA: TGCAGCGTTAAAAAGGGGACAGAGGACTATGGCTACACCTTC.

V is TRBV10-1 and J is TRBJ2-2; no definite D call. This CDR3 region has 15 residues. V lost 8 bases and J 1 base, leaving 14 bases between the germline ends. Germline loops: CDR1 WNHNN, CDR2 SYGVQD (reference sequence). Here the CDR3 DNA reads TGCGCCAGCCCCATGTGGGCAGGGAACACCGGGGAGCTGTTTTTT. Translating it yields CASPMWAGNTGELFF.

This clone was seen only once. The J gene is TRBJ2-3, the V gene TRBV28, with D perhaps TRBD2 (5 bases). V lost 5 bases to trimming and J lost 2 bases, with 11 bases between them. CDR1 is MDHEN, CDR2 SYDVKM, per germline. The CDR3 has 14 residues. The DNA of the CDR3 is TGTGCCAGCAGTCCGCTAGCTATCACAGATACGCAGTATTTT. Translating it yields CASSPLAITDTQYF.

The V and J genes are TRBV28 and TRBJ2-5, with 9 positions matching TRBD1. V was pared by 3 bases and J by 9 bases, with 5 bases of the junction left unmatched. In germline, CDR1 is MDHEN, CDR2 SYDVKM. The CDR3 loop spans 13 amino acids. In nucleotides, the CDR3 is TGTGCCAGCAGTTTCCGGGACAGGGCGGCCCAGTACTTC. Translated: CASSFRDRAAQYF.

The rearrangement uses TRBV3-1 (or the pseudogene TRBV3-2) and TRBJ2-7; 7 positions agree with TRBD1. Germline V gene lookup returns CDR1 LGHDT and CDR2 YNNKEL (reference sequence). There are 14 residues in the CDR3. With V trimmed by 5 bases and J by 0 bases, 4 bases remained unmatched. CDR3 sequence reads: CASSVNRGSYEQYF. The DNA of the CDR3 is TGTGCCAGCAGCGTCAACAGGGGCTCCTACGAGCAGTACTTC.

The chain employs TRBV18 and TRBJ2-2; a weak D match, TRBD1 (5 bases). With 0 bases removed from V and 4 bases from J, the gap between germline ends came to 9 bases. This CDR3 spans 15 amino acids. CDR1 and CDR2 (germline): KGHSH, LQKENI. The CDR3 sequence is CASSPPTGRTGELFF. CDR3 DNA sequence: TGTGCCAGCTCACCACCTACAGGTCGCACCGGGGAGCTGTTTTTT.

The chain uses TRBV19 and TRBJ1-2, with D maybe TRBD1 (5 bases). The CDR3 is 16 amino acids. V lost 0 bases to trimming and J lost 7 bases, with 18 bases between them. CDR1 and CDR2 from the germline V gene are LNHDA and SQIVND (reference sequence). The CDR3 region is CASSIDGAQGYRGYTF. CDR3 coding DNA: TGTGCCAGTAGTATAGATGGGGCTCAGGGCTACCGTGGCTACACCTTC.

This clone was picked up one time. This chain joins TRBV9 and TRBJ2-3, with 7 bases fitting TRBD2. Unmatched junction bases numbered 7, after V lost 4 bases and J lost 2 bases. Germline CDR1 and CDR2: SGDLS and YYNGEE. This CDR3 region has 15 residues. Written as DNA, the CDR3 is TGTGCCAGCAGCCCCCCGGGACTACACACAGATACGCAGTATTTT. Residues: CASSPPGLHTDTQYF.

This sequence joins TRBV4-2 and TRBJ2-7; D uncertain. The germline CDR1 and CDR2 sequences are LGHNA and YNFKEQ. V was cut by 0 bases and J by 2 bases, with 8 bases left in between. CDR3 length: 14 residues. CDR3 nucleotide sequence: TGTGCCAGCAGCCAAGATGTTATAGCCTACGAGCAGTACTTC. Translation: CASSQDVIAYEQYF.

This clone was seen a few times. Other DNA sequences of this sample code for an identical CDR3. The J gene is TRBJ2-7, the V gene TRBV19; 8 bases agree with TRBD1. Looked up from germline, CDR1 is LNHDA and CDR2 is SQIVND (reference sequence). J gave up 4 bases and V 4 bases, and 3 bases lay outside the gene matches. This CDR3 is 13 amino acids long. The CDR3, as DNA: TGTGCCAGTAGTACCGACAGGGGTTACGAGCAGTACTTC. Amino acid sequence: CASSTDRGYEQYF.